Below, 2 T cell receptor beta chains from the same sample are listed, as sequenced in a study of shared clonotypes between healthy human individuals. Using immunoSEQ multiplex PCR, the repertoire was profiled, and TCRdb retains in-frame clones only, with some absent. Of approximately 2.1 million clones listed, more than 80% were seen once; the top ten hold about 0.37%. Sequencing input: naive CD4+ T cells from PBMCs. The subset denotes: CD45RA+ positively selected. The receptor set was obtained from a man between 18 and 35 years old in good health. Some clones in this sample may be carry-over from other donors' samples.

This clone has only one observation. The chain employs TRBV19 and TRBJ1-3; no definite D call. CDR1 and CDR2 from the germline V gene are LNHDA and SQIVND (reference sequence). The CDR3 runs to 12 residues. V lost 7 bases and J 8 bases, leaving 12 bases between the germline ends. For the CDR3, the DNA is TGTGCCAGTATGCCGCGGTGGGACACCATATATTTT. This encodes CASMPRWDTIYF.

The CDR3 protein is CASTQGLGYEQYF. The DNA for the CDR3 is TGTGCCAGCACTCAGGGTCTCGGCTACGAGCAGTACTTC. This chain connects TRBV25-1 to TRBJ2-7, with D tentatively TRBD1 (5 bases). The germline V gene encodes CDR1 MGHDK and CDR2 SYGVNS. CDR3 length equals 13 residues. V lost 7 bases and J lost 3, with 13 bases in between.